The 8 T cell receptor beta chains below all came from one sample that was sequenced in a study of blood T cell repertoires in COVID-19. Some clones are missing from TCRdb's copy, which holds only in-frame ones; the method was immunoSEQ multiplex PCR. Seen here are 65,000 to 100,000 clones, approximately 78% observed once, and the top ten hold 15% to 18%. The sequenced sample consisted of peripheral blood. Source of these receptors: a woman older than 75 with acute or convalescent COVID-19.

As DNA, the CDR3 is TGCGCCAGCAGCCATGGACAATTTGTACTGTTTTTT. Protein: CASSHGQFVLFF. V gene TRBV4-1 combines with J gene TRBJ1-4; TRBD1 might be the D (5 bases). Trimming left V 3 bases short and J 13 bases short, with 12 bases between. The CDR3 has 12 residues. Germline CDR1 MGHRA, CDR2 YSYEKL.

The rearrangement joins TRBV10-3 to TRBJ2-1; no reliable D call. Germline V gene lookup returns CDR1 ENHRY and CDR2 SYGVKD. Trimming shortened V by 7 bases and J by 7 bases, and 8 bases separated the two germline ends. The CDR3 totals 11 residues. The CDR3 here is CAIKSSNEQFF. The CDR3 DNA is TGTGCCATCAAATCGTCGAATGAGCAGTTCTTC.

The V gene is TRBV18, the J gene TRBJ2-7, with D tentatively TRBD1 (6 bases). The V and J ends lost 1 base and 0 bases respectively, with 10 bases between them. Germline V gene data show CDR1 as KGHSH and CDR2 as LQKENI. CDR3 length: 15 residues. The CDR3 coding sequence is TGTGCCAGCTCACCACTACGGGACATCTCCTACGAGCAGTACTTC. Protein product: CASSPLRDISYEQYF.

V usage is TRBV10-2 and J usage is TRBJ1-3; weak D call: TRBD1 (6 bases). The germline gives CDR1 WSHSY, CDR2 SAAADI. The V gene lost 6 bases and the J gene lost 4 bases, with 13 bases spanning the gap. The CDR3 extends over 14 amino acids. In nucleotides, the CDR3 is TGCGCCAGCAGGGAACCGGGACAAGGAAACACCATATATTTT. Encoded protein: CASREPGQGNTIYF.

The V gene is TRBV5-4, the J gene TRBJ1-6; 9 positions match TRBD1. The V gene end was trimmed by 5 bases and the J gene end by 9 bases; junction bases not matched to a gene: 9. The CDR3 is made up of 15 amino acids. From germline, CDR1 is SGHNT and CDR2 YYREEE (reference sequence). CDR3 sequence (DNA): TGTGCCAGCAGGCCACAGGGGGCTTTCAGTTCACCCCTCCACTTT. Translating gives CASRPQGAFSSPLHF. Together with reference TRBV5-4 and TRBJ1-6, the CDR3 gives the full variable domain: ETGVTQSPTHLIKTRGQQVTLRCSSQSGHNTVSWYQQALGQGPQFIFQYYREEENGRGNFPPRFSGLQFPNYSSELNVNALELDDSALYLCASRPQGAFSSPLHFGNGTRLTVT.

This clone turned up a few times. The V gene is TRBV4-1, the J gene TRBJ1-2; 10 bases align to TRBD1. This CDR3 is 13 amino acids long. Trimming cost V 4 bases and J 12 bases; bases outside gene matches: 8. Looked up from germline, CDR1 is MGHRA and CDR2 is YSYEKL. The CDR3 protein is CASSLPGQGPHTF. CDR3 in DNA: TGCGCCAGCAGCCTTCCGGGACAGGGGCCACACACCTTC.

The CDR3 loop reads CASSPGAGGPETQYF. CDR3 bases: TGTGCCAGCAGCCCCGGAGCGGGGGGTCCGGAGACCCAGTACTTC. The chain couples TRBV6-2 or TRBV6-3 to TRBJ2-5; the match to TRBD2 covers 9 bases. Trimming removed 6 bases from V and 5 bases from J; junction bases left unmatched: 10. This CDR3 spans 15 amino acids. Germline V gives CDR1 MNHEY, CDR2 SVGEGT.

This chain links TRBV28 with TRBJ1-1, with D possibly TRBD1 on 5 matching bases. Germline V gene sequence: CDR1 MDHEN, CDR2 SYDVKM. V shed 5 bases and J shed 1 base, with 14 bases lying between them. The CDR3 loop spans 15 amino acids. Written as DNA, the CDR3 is TGTGCCAGCAGTCCCCCCGGGGGAGGGAACACTGAAGCTTTCTTT. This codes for CASSPPGGGNTEAFF.